This TCR beta chain was sequenced for a study of T-cell memory formation after mild COVID-19. General study findings and limits: For second-wave clones that peaked at day 37, SARS-CoV-2 specificity went unverified. Within pre-infection memory, some responding clones were found, suggesting cross-reactive memory joined. Among contracting clones, CD4+ were mainly CM/EM and CD8+ enriched in EMRA.

With regard to this clonotype: What it binds is not known.

Researchers used 5'RACE with constant-segment primers to make TCR alpha and TCR beta cDNA libraries that carry sample barcodes and UMIs. MiXCR, applied by TCRdb to the 5' RACE reads, yields one record per CDR3 protein. The top ten clones hold 28% of a sample with under 110,000 distinct CDR3 sequences, more than 15% of them seen once. This CDR3 spans 15 amino acids. V lost 4 bases to trimming and J lost 0 bases, with 12 bases between them. Germline CDR1 and CDR2: LGHDT and YNNKEL (reference sequence). The material sequenced was PBMCs or a T cell subset sorted from them (not recorded which). This sequence was found in an adult woman who had mild COVID-19 (a few samples of this study predate the infection). Cell type and time point are not known. The rearrangement joins TRBV3-1 to TRBJ1-1, with D perhaps TRBD1 (5 bases). CDR3 sequence reads: CASSPKGIMNTEAFF. CDR3 nucleotides: TGTGCCAGCAGCCCCAAGGGGATCATGAACACTGAAGCTTTCTTT.